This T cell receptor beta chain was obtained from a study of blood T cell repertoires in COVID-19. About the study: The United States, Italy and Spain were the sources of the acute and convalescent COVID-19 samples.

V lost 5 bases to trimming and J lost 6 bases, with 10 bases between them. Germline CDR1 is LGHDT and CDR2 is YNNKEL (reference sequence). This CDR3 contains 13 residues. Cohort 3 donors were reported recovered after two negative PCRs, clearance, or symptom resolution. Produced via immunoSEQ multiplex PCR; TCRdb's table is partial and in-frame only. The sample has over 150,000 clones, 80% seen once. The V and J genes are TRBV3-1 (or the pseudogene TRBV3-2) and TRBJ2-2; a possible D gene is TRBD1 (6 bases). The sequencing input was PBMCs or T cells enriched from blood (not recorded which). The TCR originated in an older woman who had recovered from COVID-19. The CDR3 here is CASSAGEAGELFF. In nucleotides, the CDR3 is TGTGCCAGCAGCGCAGGGGAAGCCGGGGAGCTGTTTTTT.